The rows below give T cell receptor beta chains drawn from one sample of a study of blood T cell repertoires in COVID-19. Method: immunoSEQ multiplex PCR; TCRdb's copy keeps in-frame clones and lacks some. Of some 150,000 clones listed, approximately 80% were seen once; the top ten hold 3% to 3.5%. Sequenced: peripheral blood. The receptors stem from a woman aged 80 or older with acute or convalescent COVID-19. The CDR3 runs from the conserved cysteine through the conserved F or W.

v_call cdr3_aa
TRBV4-1 CASSQDQGMRGYTF
TRBV2 CASRRQGTNEKLFF
TRBV7-2 CASSFRQVANYGYTF
TRBV6-2/TRBV6-3 CASSQLAGGRETQYF
TRBV3-1/TRBV3-2 CASSQGWDSYYNSPLHF
TRBV10-3 CAISPNTGELFF
TRBV5-5 CASSLSTYTGELFF
TRBV10-3 CATEQGRYGYTF
TRBV5-1 CASSYQTGGFNTEAFF
TRBV2 CASSGLDYTGELFF
TRBV6-2/TRBV6-3 CASSHYRQSNEQFF
TRBV5-6 CASSLRRLAGEVSYNEQFF
TRBV3-1/TRBV3-2 CASSIDTRSYGYTF
TRBV25-1 CASSRGRGYTF
TRBV2 CASRDEGNTIYF
TRBV11-2 CASSVTGSGQPQHF
TRBV10-1 CASGTGGDTGELFF
TRBV4-2 CASSQDPRGDQPQHF
TRBV15 CATSRDKNTEAFF
TRBV19 CASRGIDGYTF
TRBV5-8 CASSTKQGLANAYEQYF
TRBV5-4 CASSERRSGNYGYTF
TRBV12-3/TRBV12-4 CASSFFAEELFF
TRBV2 CASSEGRGSEKLFF
TRBV11-2 CASRGPGQGNSPLHF
TRBV25-1 CASSELPGGGYTF
TRBV6-5 CASSSGAPAFF
TRBV5-8 CASSAGRPNRGTEAFF
TRBV18 CASSRMTGILQETQYF
TRBV23-1 CASSRAGQGLYVKAFF
TRBV9 CASSPPGQVYEQYF
TRBV11-2 CASSSRSSDSPLHF
TRBV27 CASSPGQGATEAFF
TRBV5-6 CASSHRVTEAFF
TRBV18 CASSPYRGRTEAFF
TRBV30 CAWSVPGVPRQPQHF
TRBV7-2 CASSAGATLQETQYF
TRBV3-1/TRBV3-2 CASSQIDRSDRTDTQYF
TRBV5-1 CASSLATSGGSTDTQYF
TRBV19 CASSPSDFGGTQYF
TRBV5-1 CASSTPGQGSPDTQYF
TRBV11-2 CASSSGGLGSGNTIYF
TRBV9 CASSANRDNTDTQYF
TRBV2 CASSYQAGAGTDTQYF
TRBV7-8 CASSQSVQGYQPQHF
TRBV7-2 CASSFGTYGYTF
TRBV9 CASSGKTGSNTGELFF
TRBV5-4 CASSPHTSGNTIYF
TRBV6-1 CASSEVMGYYGYTF
TRBV7-9 CASSFPGREGEKLFF
TRBV5-6 CASSFHDRVNYGYTF
TRBV11-3 CASSSLAGYNEQFF
TRBV15 CATSRDRGRAYEQYF
TRBV5-1 CASSMQGGNQPQHF
TRBV7-3 CASSFTGVTDTQYF
TRBV20-1 CSASDRASGANVLTF
TRBV4-2 CASSQEGGPVTGELFF
TRBV27 CASSLREGRPLHF